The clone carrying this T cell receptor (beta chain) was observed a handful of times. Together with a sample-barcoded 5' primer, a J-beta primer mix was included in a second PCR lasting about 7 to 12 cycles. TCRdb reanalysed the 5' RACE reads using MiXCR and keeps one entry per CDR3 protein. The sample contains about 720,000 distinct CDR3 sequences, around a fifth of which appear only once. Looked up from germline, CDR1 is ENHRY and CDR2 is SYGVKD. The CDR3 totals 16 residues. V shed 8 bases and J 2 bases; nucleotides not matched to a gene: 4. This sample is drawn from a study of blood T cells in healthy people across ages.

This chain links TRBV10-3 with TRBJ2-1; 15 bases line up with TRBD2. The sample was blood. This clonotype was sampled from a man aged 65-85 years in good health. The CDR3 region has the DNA TGTGCCATCGGGGGACTAGCGGGGGGAACCTACAATGAGCAGTTCTTC. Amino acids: CAIGGLAGGTYNEQFF.